This T cell receptor beta chain was obtained from a study of blood T cell repertoires in COVID-19. Study at large: The United States, Italy and Spain provided the acute and convalescent COVID-19 samples. Sources were T cells, B-cell-depleted T cells, or PBMCs; the material itself was cDNA or gDNA.

This CDR3 contains 15 residues. CDR1 is SGHTA, CDR2 FQGNSA, per germline. The J segment lost 6 bases and the V segment lost 6 bases, leaving 6 bases of the junction unmatched. As handled by the study authors: Nucleated cell number was recorded as an estimate derived from reference gene primer amplification. This table comes from immunoSEQ multiplex PCR, and its TCRdb copy is limited to in-frame clones, with some not included. That table gives V, J and clone size, and the DNA gave D and trimming. Among roughly 330,000 clones listed, more than 70% were seen once. The rearrangement uses TRBV7-2 and TRBJ2-3; TRBD2 agrees at 13 bases. The TCR was taken from a woman between 50 and 59 years old with acute or convalescent COVID-19. The specimen sequenced was peripheral blood. The CDR3 loop is CASSPTSGRRDTQYF. CDR3 coding DNA: TGTGCCAGCAGTCCGACTAGCGGGAGGAGGGATACGCAGTATTTT.